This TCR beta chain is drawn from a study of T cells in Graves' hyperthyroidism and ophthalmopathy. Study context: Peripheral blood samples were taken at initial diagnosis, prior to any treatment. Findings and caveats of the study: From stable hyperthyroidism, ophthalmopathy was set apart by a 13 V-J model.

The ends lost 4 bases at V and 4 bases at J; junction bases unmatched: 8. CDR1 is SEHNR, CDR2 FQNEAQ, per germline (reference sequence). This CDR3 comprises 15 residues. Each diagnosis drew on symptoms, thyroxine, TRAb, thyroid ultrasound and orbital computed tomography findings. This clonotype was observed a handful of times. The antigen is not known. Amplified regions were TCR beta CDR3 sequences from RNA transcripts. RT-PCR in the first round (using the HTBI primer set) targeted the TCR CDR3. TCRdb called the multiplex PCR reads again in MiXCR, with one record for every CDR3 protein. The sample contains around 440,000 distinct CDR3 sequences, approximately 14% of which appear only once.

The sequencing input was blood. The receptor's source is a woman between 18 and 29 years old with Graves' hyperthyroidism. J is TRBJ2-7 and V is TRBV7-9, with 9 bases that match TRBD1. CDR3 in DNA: TGTGCCAGCAGCTCCCTGACAGGGGGGCGGTACGAGCAGTACTTC. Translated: CASSSLTGGRYEQYF.